The 25 T cell receptor beta chains given below trace back to one sample, sequenced in a study of cytomegalovirus exposure and HLA in healthy donors. Use of 60 Vbeta and 13 Jbeta primers characterized the PCR. TCRdb's table, derived via immunoSEQ multiplex PCR, lists solely in-frame clones and lacks some. The repertoire holds around 150,000 clones, with 65% to 90% as singletons. Sequencing used PBMCs. The origin of the receptors is a human donor in good health.

The chain combines TRBV9 with TRBJ1-5, with TRBD1 matching 8 bases. The CDR3 is made up of 15 amino acids. Germline trimming cut 3 bases from V and 5 bases from J; bases unmatched to any gene: 7. CDR1 and CDR2 from the germline V gene are SGDLS and YYNGEE. CDR3 DNA sequence: TGTGCCAGCAGCGCCCAGGGGGCAGCCGATCAGCCCCAGCATTTT. Its protein product is CASSAQGAADQPQHF.

The chain uses TRBV7-2 and TRBJ2-7, with D possibly matching TRBD1 (6 bases). Trimming pared 5 bases from V and 5 bases from J, leaving 10 bases between. The CDR3 is made up of 12 amino acids. Germline V lookup: CDR1 SGHTA, CDR2 FQGNSA. As DNA, the CDR3 is TGTGCCAGCAGCATTAACAGGGACGAGCAGTACTTC. Encoded protein: CASSINRDEQYF.

The chain couples TRBV10-3 to TRBJ2-7; D unresolved. The CDR3 extends over 14 amino acids. Germline-derived CDR1 and CDR2 are ENHRY and SYGVKD. Trimming took off 0 bases at V and 2 bases at J, with 8 bases between the two ends. Here the CDR3 reads CAISESNPTYEQYF. CDR3 sequence (DNA): TGTGCCATCAGTGAGTCGAATCCTACCTACGAGCAGTACTTC.

This clone is a singleton in its sample. The rearrangement links TRBV11-2 to TRBJ2-5; a possible D gene is TRBD1 (6 bases). Trimming took off 6 bases at V and 2 bases at J, with 13 bases between the two ends. The CDR3 is made up of 14 amino acids. From germline, CDR1 is SGHAT and CDR2 FQNNGV. The CDR3 sequence is CASSPDRLQETQYF. The CDR3 nucleotides are TGTGCCAGCAGTCCAGACAGGTTACAAGAGACCCAGTACTTC.

This clone appeared a single time. The chain employs TRBV6-6 and TRBJ1-2; D gene uncertain. Between the trimmed V and J ends, which lost 7 bases and 2 bases, there was a span of 17 bases. There are 15 residues in the CDR3. Looked up from germline, CDR1 is MNHNY and CDR2 is SVGAGI (reference sequence). CDR3: CASKKSATQNYGYTF. DNA of the CDR3: TGTGCCAGCAAAAAATCAGCCACACAGAACTATGGCTACACCTTC.

The chain has TRBV5-4 and TRBJ1-1; 11 bases match TRBD1. The germline gives CDR1 SGHNT, CDR2 YYREEE (reference sequence). Trimming at V came to 7 bases and at J to 5 bases, leaving 10 bases not matched to a gene. The CDR3 runs 15 residues. CDR3 residues: CASRDRGEVRTEAFF. CDR3 sequence (DNA): TGTGCCAGCCGGGACAGGGGGGAGGTAAGGACTGAAGCTTTCTTT.

This clone occurred once. This rearrangement joins TRBV4-3 to TRBJ1-1; D is uncertain. Germline loops: CDR1 LGHNA, CDR2 YSLEER. The CDR3 contains 15 residues. V was clipped by 4 bases and J by 1 base, with 13 bases between them. The CDR3 reads CASSRNSGKNTEAFF. CDR3 DNA sequence: TGCGCCAGCAGCCGTAACTCGGGAAAGAACACTGAAGCTTTCTTT.

J is TRBJ1-2 and V is TRBV6-5; TRBD1 matches 8 bases. Germline V gives CDR1 MNHEY, CDR2 SVGAGI. The J segment lost 8 bases and the V segment lost 6 bases, leaving 8 bases of the junction unmatched. The CDR3 covers 13 residues. The CDR3 nucleotides are TGTGCCAGCAGCTATGGACAGGGACGCGGCTACACCTTC. Amino acids: CASSYGQGRGYTF.

V is TRBV14 and J is TRBJ2-5, with 14 bases matching TRBD2. This CDR3 has 17 residues. CDR1 is SGHDN and CDR2 is FVKESK in the germline V gene. V shed 4 bases and J 4 bases; nucleotides not matched to a gene: 8. CDR3 residues: CASSRLAGGPGGETQYF. CDR3 DNA: TGTGCCAGCAGCCGACTAGCGGGGGGGCCAGGTGGAGAGACCCAGTACTTC. The full variable domain, completed using reference TRBV14 and TRBJ2-5, is EAGVTQFPSHSVIEKGQTVTLRCDPISGHDNLYWYRRVMGKEIKFLLHFVKESKQDESGMPNNRFLAERTGGTYSTLKVQPAELEDSGVYFCASSRLAGGPGGETQYFGPGTRLLVL.

The chain recombines TRBV2 with TRBJ1-5, with 8 bases matching TRBD1. Germline V gene lookup returns CDR1 SNHLY and CDR2 FYNNEI. The CDR3 is 15 amino acids. V lost 6 bases to trimming and J lost 2 bases; unmatched junction nucleotides: 6. CDR3 coding DNA: TGTGCCAGCAGCGGGACAGGCCTTGGCAATCAGCCCCAGCATTTT. It yields the protein CASSGTGLGNQPQHF.

Only one count was recorded for this clone. This rearrangement joins TRBV6-5 to TRBJ1-1; TRBD1 might be the D (5 bases). V lost 5 bases, J lost 10 bases, and 17 bases lay in between. The CDR3 runs to 13 residues. Per the germline V gene, CDR1 is MNHEY and CDR2 is SVGAGI. CDR3 amino acids: CASSISGDLRAFF. The CDR3, as DNA: TGTGCCAGCAGTATATCGGGGGATTTACGAGCTTTCTTT.

The V and J genes are TRBV4-3 and TRBJ1-6; 8 bases match TRBD1. Germline lookup yields CDR1 LGHNA and CDR2 YSLEER. V shed 0 bases and J 3 bases; nucleotides not matched to a gene: 7. The CDR3 covers 18 residues. The chain's CDR3 is CASSQEIAGTGYNSPLHF. CDR3 coding DNA: TGCGCCAGCAGCCAAGAGATCGCCGGGACAGGCTATAATTCACCCCTCCACTTT.

This chain joins TRBV10-1 and TRBJ1-1; D gene uncertain. The CDR3 spans 14 residues. CDR1 is WNHNN, CDR2 SYGVQD, per germline (reference sequence). The ends were cut back, 1 base at V and 1 base at J, with 7 bases in the middle. The CDR3 region has the DNA TGCGCCAGCAGTGAGTGGCCTCAGAACACTGAAGCTTTCTTT. It translates to CASSEWPQNTEAFF.

The rearrangement uses TRBV7-9 and TRBJ1-2; possible D gene TRBD1, 6 bases. In germline, CDR1 is SEHNR, CDR2 FQNEAQ (reference sequence). Trimming removed 5 bases at V and 4 bases at J, with 14 bases between. This CDR3 contains 14 residues. CDR3 DNA: TGTGCCAGCAGCCACACGGACAGAGTCTATGGCTACACCTTC. Translation: CASSHTDRVYGYTF.

The chain is built from TRBV19 and TRBJ1-2, with TRBD1 matching 9 bases. Germline V gene sequence: CDR1 LNHDA, CDR2 SQIVND (reference sequence). CDR3 size: 14 residues. The trim removed 4 bases at V and 5 bases at J, leaving 5 bases unmatched. Here the CDR3 DNA reads TGTGCCAGTAGTACCACCGGGACAGGGTATGGCTACACCTTC. The encoded protein is CASSTTGTGYGYTF.

This clone was recorded only once. The genes are TRBV29-1 and TRBJ2-3; TRBD2 agrees at 12 bases. Germline CDR1 and CDR2: SQVTM and ANQGSEA. V dropped 2 bases and J dropped 0; count of bases not matched to a gene: 9. The CDR3 is made up of 18 amino acids. The CDR3 DNA reads TGCAGCGTTGAACGCTCGCTAGCGGGGGGGCTGAGCACAGATACGCAGTATTTT. Translated: CSVERSLAGGLSTDTQYF.

Written as DNA, the CDR3 is TGTGCCAGTAGTATGGGACCCAGGGGGTACACCGGGGAGCTGTTTTTT. This codes for CASSMGPRGYTGELFF. The chain recombines TRBV19 with TRBJ2-2; 7 nucleotides match TRBD1. J lost 3 bases, V lost 3 bases, and 7 bases had no gene match. The CDR3 runs to 16 residues. The germline V gene encodes CDR1 LNHDA and CDR2 SQIVND (reference sequence).

The chain combines TRBV7-6 with TRBJ2-1, with D possibly being TRBD1 (6 bases). The CDR3 runs 15 residues. The V gene lost 5 bases and the J gene lost 2 bases, with 13 bases spanning the gap. The germline CDR1 and CDR2 sequences are SGHVS and FNYEAQ. CDR3 sequence reads: CASSLGAQAYNEQFF. The CDR3 DNA reads as TGTGCCAGCAGCCTGGGGGCGCAGGCCTACAATGAGCAGTTCTTC.

CDR3 residues: CATSRSGGTGHTGELFF. DNA for the CDR3: TGTGCCACCAGCAGATCCGGAGGGACAGGTCATACCGGGGAGCTGTTTTTT. This chain links TRBV15 with TRBJ2-2; 8 bases align to TRBD1. The trim removed 2 bases at V and 5 bases at J, leaving 10 bases unmatched. CDR3 size: 17 residues. Germline CDR1 reads LNHNV; CDR2 reads YYDKDF (reference sequence).

V and J are TRBV27 and TRBJ2-1, with 7 positions matching TRBD1. Germline V gene data show CDR1 as MNHEY and CDR2 as SMNVEV (reference sequence). V gave up 5 bases and J gave up 2 bases; unmatched junction bases: 9. The CDR3 loop spans 16 amino acids. This CDR3 reads CASSAQTGVAYNEQFF. CDR3 coding DNA: TGTGCCAGCAGTGCGCAAACAGGGGTCGCCTACAATGAGCAGTTCTTC.

The CDR3 spells CASSFIGGGGELFF. CDR3 sequence (DNA): TGTGCCAGCAGCTTTATCGGGGGTGGCGGGGAGCTGTTTTTT. The gene calls are TRBV7-2 and TRBJ2-2, with D possibly matching TRBD2 (6 bases). The CDR3 has 14 residues. The germline V gene encodes CDR1 SGHTA and CDR2 FQGNSA. V lost 3 bases to trimming and J lost 7 bases, with 12 bases between them.

CDR3 loop: CAISELGQLNTEAFF. In DNA form, the CDR3 reads TGTGCCATCAGTGAGCTTGGGCAGTTGAACACTGAAGCTTTCTTT. The V call is TRBV10-3, the J call TRBJ1-1; D is ambiguous. The CDR3 spans 15 residues. V was pared by 2 bases and J by 0 bases, with 10 bases between. Germline V lookup: CDR1 ENHRY, CDR2 SYGVKD.

The chain carries TRBV15 and TRBJ2-1; 9 bases line up with TRBD2. Germline assignment: CDR1 LNHNV and CDR2 YYDKDF (reference sequence). Trimming at V came to 1 base and at J to 6 bases, leaving 4 bases not matched to a gene. The CDR3 runs to 15 residues. CDR3 amino acids: CATSRVTSGINEQFF. The DNA for the CDR3 is TGTGCCACCAGCAGAGTGACTAGCGGAATCAATGAGCAGTTCTTC.

V usage is TRBV4-2 and J usage is TRBJ2-5, with D maybe TRBD2 (5 bases). The CDR3 runs to 13 residues. Germline V gene lookup returns CDR1 LGHNA and CDR2 YNFKEQ. V was cut by 1 base and J by 7 bases, with 10 bases left in between. CDR3 DNA: TGTGCCAGCAGCCAAGGAGAGGGCGGGACCCAGTACTTC. This translates into CASSQGEGGTQYF.

Note on this clone: The junction departs from germline at one end; a sequencing error may be responsible. V gene TRBV11-2 combines with J gene TRBJ2-7; 8 bases agree with TRBD2. The germline V gene encodes CDR1 SGHAT and CDR2 FQNNGV. The CDR3 extends over 16 amino acids. In DNA, the CDR3 is TGTGCCAGCAGCTTAGCCGGGGGGGACCGCTCCTCCGAGCAGTACTTC. Translating it yields CASSLAGGDRSSEQYF.